This passage covers 14 T cell receptor beta chains from one sample sequenced in a study of OX40 agonist ivuxolimab in advanced cancers. The method was immunoSEQ multiplex PCR; TCRdb's version includes in-frame clones alone and lacks a portion of them. Of about 48,000 clones in the sample, approximately 90% were seen once. Source: CD4+ or CD8+ T cells sorted from blood, taken in a trial of the OX40 agonist ivuxolimab. These receptors all come from an adult with an advanced solid tumor such as melanoma, head and neck, liver or kidney cancer.

This clone came up once. V is TRBV28 and J is TRBJ2-7; 8 bases are shared with TRBD1. Per the germline V gene, CDR1 is MDHEN and CDR2 is SYDVKM. The CDR3 consists of 14 residues. V was pared by 6 bases and J by 2 bases, with 6 bases of the junction left unmatched. CDR3 nucleotides: TGTGCCAGCAGCTCAGGACAGGGCCCCTACGAGCAGTACTTC. Translated, it gives CASSSGQGPYEQYF. The entire variable domain, with the rest obtained from reference TRBV28 and TRBJ2-7, is as follows: DVKVTQSSRYLVKRTGEKVFLECVQDMDHENMFWYRQDPGLGLRLIYFSYDVKMKEKGDIPEGYSVSREKKERFSLILESASTNQTSMYLCASSSGQGPYEQYFGPGTRLTVT.

The gene calls are TRBV18 and TRBJ2-7, with 12 bases aligning to TRBD1. The CDR3 contains 15 residues. The germline V gene has CDR1 KGHSH and CDR2 LQKENI. The V and J ends lost 6 bases and 6 bases, in that order; junction bases with no gene match: 9. The DNA for the CDR3 is TGTGCCAGCTCCACCTCCGGGACAGGGGGCGGCGAGCAGTACTTC. Residues: CASSTSGTGGGEQYF.

As regards this clone: Other nucleotide sequences in the sample specify the same CDR3. The DNA for the CDR3 is TGCGCCAGCAGCTTGGGGGCTTTTGGAAACACCATATATTTT. Translated, it gives CASSLGAFGNTIYF. The rearrangement joins TRBV5-1 to TRBJ1-3; D remains unclear. The CDR3 has 14 amino acids. CDR1 is SGHRS, CDR2 YFSETQ, per germline. Trimming stripped 0 bases from V and 3 bases from J, with 7 bases between.

This chain uses TRBV2 with TRBJ1-5; possible D gene TRBD1, 6 bases. The CDR3 contains 13 residues. V gave up 2 bases and J gave up 6 bases, with 8 bases separating them. Germline lookup yields CDR1 SNHLY and CDR2 FYNNEI. CDR3 in amino acids: CASSEQGFQPQHF. DNA for the CDR3: TGTGCCAGCAGTGAACAGGGGTTTCAGCCCCAGCATTTT. The variable domain in full, with the rest retrieved from reference TRBV2 and TRBJ1-5, is EPEVTQTPSHQVTQMGQEVILRCVPISNHLYFYWYRQILGQKVEFLVSFYNNEISEKSEIFDDQFSVERPDGSNFTLKIRSTKLEDSAMYFCASSEQGFQPQHFGDGTRLSIL.

The chain couples TRBV2 to TRBJ1-1; 10 bases line up with TRBD1. Germline-derived CDR1 and CDR2 are SNHLY and FYNNEI. After removal of 2 bases from V and 4 bases from J, the junction contained 10 bases not matched to a gene. The CDR3 sequence is 17 residues long. CDR3 nucleotide sequence: TGTGCCAGCAGTGAACGTAGGACAGGGGGAAGCGGCACTGAAGCTTTCTTT. Its translation is CASSERRTGGSGTEAFF.

CDR3 sequence: CASSLGSTGGAEKLFF. The CDR3 nucleotides are TGCGCCAGCAGCTTGGGAAGTACAGGGGGCGCGGAAAAACTGTTTTTT. The gene calls are TRBV5-1 and TRBJ1-4, with TRBD1 matching over 9 bases. The CDR3 extends over 16 amino acids. Germline trimming cut 0 bases from V and 8 bases from J; bases unmatched to any gene: 8. Germline CDR1 reads SGHRS; CDR2 reads YFSETQ.

In DNA, the CDR3 is TGTGCCAGCAGCTTAGGCGGACAGGGGATCGATGGCTACACCTTC. It codes for CASSLGGQGIDGYTF. The rearrangement uses TRBV7-9 and TRBJ1-2, with TRBD1 matching over 9 bases. CDR1 is SEHNR, CDR2 FQNEAQ, per germline (reference sequence). J gave up 6 bases and V 1 base, and 6 bases lay outside the gene matches. The CDR3 extends over 15 amino acids.

As concerns this clone: The DNA is omitted, as the CDR3 cannot be located on it reliably, and the CDR3 follows TCRdb's listing. This chain uses TRBV6-6 with TRBJ1-4. The CDR3 comprises 14 residues, both ends counted. The germline V gene has CDR1 MNHNY and CDR2 SVGAGI (reference sequence). The CDR3 loop is CASTFGAQNEKLFF.

Only one count was recorded for this clone. The chain carries TRBV2 and TRBJ2-3, with 7 bases matching TRBD2. J was trimmed by 6 bases and V by 4 bases; bases with no gene match: 7. In germline, CDR1 is SNHLY, CDR2 FYNNEI. The CDR3 has 14 residues. Written as DNA, the CDR3 is TGTGCCAGCAGTGTAGGCACTAGCGTCGATACGCAGTATTTT. Protein sequence: CASSVGTSVDTQYF.

In DNA form, the CDR3 reads TGCAGTGCTAGCCCCGGACACCGGTTCTTC. Translation gives CSASPGHRFF. The chain uses TRBV20-1 and TRBJ2-1, with a weak D call TRBD1 (5 bases). The germline gives CDR1 DFQATT, CDR2 SNEGSKA (reference sequence). Trimming removed 3 bases at V and 15 bases at J, with 12 bases between. This CDR3 region has 10 residues.

This CDR3 reads CSVEQILTDTQYF. The CDR3 nucleotides are TGCAGCGTTGAACAGATCCTCACAGATACGCAGTATTTT. The chain recombines TRBV29-1 with TRBJ2-3; unclear D gene. This CDR3 is built from 13 residues. CDR1 SQVTM and CDR2 ANQGSEA come from the germline V gene. V lost 2 bases to trimming and J lost 2 bases, with 8 bases between them.

V is TRBV7-6 and J is TRBJ2-3, with TRBD2 matching 16 bases. CDR1 is SGHVS and CDR2 is FNYEAQ in the germline V gene. The CDR3 spans 20 residues. V dropped 5 bases and J dropped 0; count of bases not matched to a gene: 11. The CDR3 protein is CASSPTSGTSGRASTDTQYF. Here the CDR3 DNA reads TGTGCCAGCAGCCCGACATCCGGGACTAGCGGGAGGGCCAGCACAGATACGCAGTATTTT.

The chain is built from TRBV7-8 and TRBJ1-1; 8 nucleotides agree with TRBD1. The germline V gene has CDR1 SGHVS and CDR2 FQNEAQ. The V segment lost 5 bases and the J segment 4 bases; nucleotides outside the gene matches: 6. The CDR3 runs to 14 residues. CDR3 sequence (DNA): TGTGCCAGCAGCAGCAGGGGGCTCGCCACTGAAGCTTTCTTT. This gives the protein CASSSRGLATEAFF.

This clone was observed a single time. The rearrangement uses TRBV2 and TRBJ2-3; 10 bases agree with TRBD1. V shed 8 bases and J 3 bases; nucleotides not matched to a gene: 5. CDR3 size: 14 residues. Germline CDR1 is SNHLY and CDR2 is FYNNEI. This CDR3 reads CASGRDRGTDTQYF. CDR3 DNA sequence: TGTGCCAGCGGCCGGGACAGGGGAACAGATACGCAGTATTTT.